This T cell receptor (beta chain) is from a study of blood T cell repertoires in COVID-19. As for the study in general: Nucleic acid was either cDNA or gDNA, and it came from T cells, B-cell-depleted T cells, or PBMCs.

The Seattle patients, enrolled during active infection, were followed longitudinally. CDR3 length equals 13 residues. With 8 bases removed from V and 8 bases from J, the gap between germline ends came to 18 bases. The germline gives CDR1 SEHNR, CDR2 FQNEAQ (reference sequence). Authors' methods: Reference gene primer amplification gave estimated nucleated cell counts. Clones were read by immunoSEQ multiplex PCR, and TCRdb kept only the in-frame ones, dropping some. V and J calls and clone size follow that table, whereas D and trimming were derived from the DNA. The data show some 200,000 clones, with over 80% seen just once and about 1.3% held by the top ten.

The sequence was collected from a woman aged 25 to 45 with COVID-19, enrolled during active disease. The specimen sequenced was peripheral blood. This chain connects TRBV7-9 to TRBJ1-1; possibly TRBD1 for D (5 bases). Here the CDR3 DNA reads TGTGCCAGCGGAACCTCGGGGGACGGGGAAGCTTTCTTT. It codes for CASGTSGDGEAFF. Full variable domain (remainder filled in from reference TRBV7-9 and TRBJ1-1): DTGVSQNPRHKITKRGQNVTFRCDPISEHNRLYWYRQTLGQGPEFLTYFQNEAQLEKSRLLSDRFSAERPKGSFSTLEIQRTEQGDSAMYLCASGTSGDGEAFFGQGTRLTVV.